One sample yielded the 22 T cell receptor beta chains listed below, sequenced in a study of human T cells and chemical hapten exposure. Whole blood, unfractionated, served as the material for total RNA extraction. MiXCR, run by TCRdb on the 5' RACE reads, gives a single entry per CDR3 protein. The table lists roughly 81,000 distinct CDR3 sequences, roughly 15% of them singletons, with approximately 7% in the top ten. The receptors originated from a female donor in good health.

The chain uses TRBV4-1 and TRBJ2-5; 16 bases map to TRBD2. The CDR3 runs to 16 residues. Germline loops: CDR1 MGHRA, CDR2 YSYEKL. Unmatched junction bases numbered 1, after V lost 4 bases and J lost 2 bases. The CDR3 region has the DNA TGCGCCAGCAGCCCGGGACTAGCGGGGGGGCAAGAGACCCAGTACTTC. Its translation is CASSPGLAGGQETQYF.

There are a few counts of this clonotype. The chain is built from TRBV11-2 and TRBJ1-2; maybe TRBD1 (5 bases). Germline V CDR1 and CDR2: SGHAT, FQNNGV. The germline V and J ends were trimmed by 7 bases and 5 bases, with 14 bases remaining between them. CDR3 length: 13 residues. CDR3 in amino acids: CASTPSSGYGYTF. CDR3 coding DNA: TGTGCCAGCACCCCTTCGTCAGGGTATGGCTACACCTTC.

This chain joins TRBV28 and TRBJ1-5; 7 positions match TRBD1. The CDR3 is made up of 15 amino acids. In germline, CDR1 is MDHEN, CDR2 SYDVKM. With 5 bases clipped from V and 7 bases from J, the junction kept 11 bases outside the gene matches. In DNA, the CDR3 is TGTGCCAGCAGTCCTGGGCGGCAGGGGGTACAGCCCCAGCATTTT. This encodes CASSPGRQGVQPQHF.

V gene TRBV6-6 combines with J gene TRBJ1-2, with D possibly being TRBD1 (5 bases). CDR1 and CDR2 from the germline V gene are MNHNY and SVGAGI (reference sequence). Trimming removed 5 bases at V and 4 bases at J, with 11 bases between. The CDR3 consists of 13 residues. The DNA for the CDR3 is TGTGCCAGCAGTAGGGACTTGAGCTATGGCTACACCTTC. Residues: CASSRDLSYGYTF.

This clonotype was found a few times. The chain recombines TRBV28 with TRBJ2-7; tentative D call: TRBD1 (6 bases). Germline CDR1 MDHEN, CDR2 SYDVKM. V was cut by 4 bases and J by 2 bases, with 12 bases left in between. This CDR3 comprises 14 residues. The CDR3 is CASSSGHLTYEQYF. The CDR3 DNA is TGTGCCAGCAGTTCGGGACACTTAACCTACGAGCAGTACTTC.

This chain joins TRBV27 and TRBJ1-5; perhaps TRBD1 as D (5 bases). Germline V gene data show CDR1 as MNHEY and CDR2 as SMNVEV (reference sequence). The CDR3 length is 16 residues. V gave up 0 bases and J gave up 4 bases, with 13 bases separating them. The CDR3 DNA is TGTGCCAGCAGTTTATCAAGTAGGGGACGAAATCAGCCCCAGCATTTT. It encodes CASSLSSRGRNQPQHF.

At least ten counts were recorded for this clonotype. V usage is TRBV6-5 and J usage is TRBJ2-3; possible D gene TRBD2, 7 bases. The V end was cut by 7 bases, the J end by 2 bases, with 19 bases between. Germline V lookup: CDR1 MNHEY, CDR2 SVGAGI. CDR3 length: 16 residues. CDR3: CASKGVAGLFTDTQYF. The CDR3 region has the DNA TGTGCCAGCAAGGGGGTAGCGGGCTTATTCACAGATACGCAGTATTTT.

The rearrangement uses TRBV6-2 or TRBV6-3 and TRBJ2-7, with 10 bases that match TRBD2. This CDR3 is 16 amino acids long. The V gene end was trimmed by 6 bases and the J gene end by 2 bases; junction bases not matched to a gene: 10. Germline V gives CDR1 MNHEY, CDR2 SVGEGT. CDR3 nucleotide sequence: TGTGCCAGCAGCTCCCGACTAGCGGGTTTGACCTACGAGCAGTACTTC. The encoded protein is CASSSRLAGLTYEQYF.

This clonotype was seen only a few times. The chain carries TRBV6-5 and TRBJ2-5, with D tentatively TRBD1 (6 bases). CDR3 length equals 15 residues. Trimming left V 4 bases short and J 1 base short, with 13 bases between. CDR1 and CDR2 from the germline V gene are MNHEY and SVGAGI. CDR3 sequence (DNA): TGTGCCAGCAGTTCGCCGAGGGGGACCCAAGAGACCCAGTACTTC. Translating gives CASSSPRGTQETQYF.

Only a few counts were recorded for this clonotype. CDR3 amino acids: CASSSSSGRDYEQYF. The DNA for the CDR3 is TGTGCCAGCAGTTCTTCTAGCGGGAGGGACTACGAGCAGTACTTC. The chain carries TRBV27 and TRBJ2-7, with TRBD2 identical over 12 bases. There are 15 residues in the CDR3. Germline CDR1 and CDR2: MNHEY and SMNVEV (reference sequence). Trimming took 4 bases from V and 3 from J; bases not matched to a gene: 4.

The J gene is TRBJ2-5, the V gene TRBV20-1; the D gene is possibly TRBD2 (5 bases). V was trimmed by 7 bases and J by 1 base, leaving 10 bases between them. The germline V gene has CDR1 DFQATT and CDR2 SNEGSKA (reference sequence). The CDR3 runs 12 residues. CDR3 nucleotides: TGCAGTGGGAGGATGGGCCAAGAGACCCAGTACTTC. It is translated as CSGRMGQETQYF.

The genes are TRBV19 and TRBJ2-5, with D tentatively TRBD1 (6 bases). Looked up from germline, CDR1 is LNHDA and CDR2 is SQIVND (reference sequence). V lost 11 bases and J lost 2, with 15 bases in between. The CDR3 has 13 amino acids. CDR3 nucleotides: TGTGCCGGGACACGCGAGGAGCAAGAGACCCAGTACTTC. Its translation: CAGTREEQETQYF. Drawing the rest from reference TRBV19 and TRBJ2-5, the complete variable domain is DGGITQSPKYLFRKEGQNVTLSCEQNLNHDAMYWYRQDPGQGLRLIYYSQIVNDFQKGDIAEGYSVSREKKESFPLTVTSAQKNPTAFYLCAGTREEQETQYFGPGTRLLVL.

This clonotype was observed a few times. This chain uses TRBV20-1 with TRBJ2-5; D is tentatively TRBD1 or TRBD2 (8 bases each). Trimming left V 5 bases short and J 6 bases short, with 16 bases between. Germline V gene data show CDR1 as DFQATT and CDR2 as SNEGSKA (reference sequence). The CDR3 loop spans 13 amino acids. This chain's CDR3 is CSAAGGGGQTQYF. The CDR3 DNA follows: TGCAGTGCTGCAGGGGGCGGGGGGCAGACCCAGTACTTC.

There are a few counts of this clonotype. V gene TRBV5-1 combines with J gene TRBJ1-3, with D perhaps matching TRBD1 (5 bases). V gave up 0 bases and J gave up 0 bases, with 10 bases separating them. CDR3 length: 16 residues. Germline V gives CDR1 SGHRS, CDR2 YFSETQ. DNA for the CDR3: TGCGCCAGCAGCTTGGAGGGGCAGGCCTCTGGAAACACCATATATTTT. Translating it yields CASSLEGQASGNTIYF.

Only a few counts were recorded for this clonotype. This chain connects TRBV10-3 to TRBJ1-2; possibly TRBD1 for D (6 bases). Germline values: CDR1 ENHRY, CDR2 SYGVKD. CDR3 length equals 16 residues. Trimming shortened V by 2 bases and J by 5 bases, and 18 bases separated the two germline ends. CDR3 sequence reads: CAISEPSQGTRYGYTF. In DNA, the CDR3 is TGTGCCATCAGTGAGCCCAGCCAGGGGACTAGATATGGCTACACCTTC.

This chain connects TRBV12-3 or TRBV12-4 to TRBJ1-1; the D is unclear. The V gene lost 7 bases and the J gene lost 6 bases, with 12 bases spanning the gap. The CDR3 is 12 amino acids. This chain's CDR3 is CASTGFGPEAFF. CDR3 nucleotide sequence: TGTGCCAGCACCGGATTCGGTCCTGAAGCTTTCTTT.

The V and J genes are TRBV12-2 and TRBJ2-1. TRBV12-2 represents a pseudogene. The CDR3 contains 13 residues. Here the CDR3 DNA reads TGTGCAAGTCGCTTAGCGAGGGAAAATGAGCAGTTCTTC. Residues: CASRLARENEQFF.

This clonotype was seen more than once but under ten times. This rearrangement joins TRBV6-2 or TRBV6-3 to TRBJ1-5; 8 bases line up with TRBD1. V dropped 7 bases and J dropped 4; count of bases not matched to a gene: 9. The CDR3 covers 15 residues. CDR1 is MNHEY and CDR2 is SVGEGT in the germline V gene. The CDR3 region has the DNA TGTGCCAGCAAAGACAGGGGTCGGATAAATCAGCCCCAGCATTTT. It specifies CASKDRGRINQPQHF.

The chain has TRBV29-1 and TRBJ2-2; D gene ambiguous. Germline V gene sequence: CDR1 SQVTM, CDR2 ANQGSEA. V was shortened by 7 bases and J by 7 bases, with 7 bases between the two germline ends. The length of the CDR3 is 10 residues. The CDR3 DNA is TGCAGCGCTTTTGACGGGGAGCTGTTTTTT. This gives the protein CSAFDGELFF.

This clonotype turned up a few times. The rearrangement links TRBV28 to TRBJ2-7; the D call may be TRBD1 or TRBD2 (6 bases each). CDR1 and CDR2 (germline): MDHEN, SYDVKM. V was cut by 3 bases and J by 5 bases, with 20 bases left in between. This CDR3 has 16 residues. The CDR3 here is CASSFEWGQGRHEQYF. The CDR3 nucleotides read TGTGCCAGCAGTTTTGAGTGGGGCCAGGGGAGGCACGAGCAGTACTTC.

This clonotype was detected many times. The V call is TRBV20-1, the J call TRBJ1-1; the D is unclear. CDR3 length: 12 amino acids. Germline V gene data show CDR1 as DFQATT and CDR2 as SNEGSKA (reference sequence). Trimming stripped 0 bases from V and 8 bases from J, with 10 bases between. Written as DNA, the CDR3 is TGCAGTGCTAGAGATCTCCAGAACGAAGCTTTCTTT. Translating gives CSARDLQNEAFF.

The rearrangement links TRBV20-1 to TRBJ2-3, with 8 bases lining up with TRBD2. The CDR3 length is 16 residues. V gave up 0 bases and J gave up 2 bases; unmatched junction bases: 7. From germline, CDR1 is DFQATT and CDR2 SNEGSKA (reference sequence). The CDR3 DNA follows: TGCAGTGCTAGAGATCCGACGGGGGGGCCCACAGATACGCAGTATTTT. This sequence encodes CSARDPTGGPTDTQYF.